This TCR beta chain derives from a study of blood T cell repertoires in COVID-19. This clone was seen a handful of times. The V gene lost 4 bases and the J gene lost 6 bases, with 7 bases spanning the gap. Germline CDR1 LGHDT, CDR2 YNNKEL (reference sequence). The CDR3 contains 12 residues. Clones were sequenced by immunoSEQ multiplex PCR, and TCRdb holds only the in-frame ones, with some missing. The sample has 35,000 to 50,000 clones; roughly 71% are singletons. V and J are TRBV3-1 (or the pseudogene TRBV3-2) and TRBJ2-1; no clear D gene. This TCR was recovered from a man older than 75 with acute or convalescent COVID-19. Sequencing input: peripheral blood. The chain's CDR3 is CASSPAGNEQFF. CDR3 DNA: TGTGCCAGCAGCCCCGCAGGCAATGAGCAGTTCTTC.